This TCR beta chain originates from a study of shared T cell receptors in the human thymus. This table comes from immunoSEQ multiplex PCR, and its TCRdb copy is limited to in-frame clones, with some not included. The data hold about 660,000 clones, with around nine tenths observed a single time. Trimming took 1 base from V and 3 from J, leaving 13 bases between them. The germline V gene encodes CDR1 SNHLY and CDR2 FYNNEI. This CDR3 comprises 15 residues. These data also featured in a second study, about human thymus T cells. That source notes: Healthy Finnish infants undergoing corrective surgery for congenital heart defects were the donors. Resections removed during corrective heart surgery provided the thymus tissue used. Thymic repertoires from unrelated individuals overlapped highly, related research reported.

The receptor was isolated from a boy in the first two years of life with a congenital heart defect. The specimen was thymocytes. V is TRBV2 and J is TRBJ2-7; D remains unclear. CDR3 protein: CASSEGFNSSYEQYF. In DNA form, the CDR3 reads TGTGCCAGCAGTGAAGGTTTTAATAGCAGCTACGAGCAGTACTTC.